This TCR beta chain was captured in a study of regulatory T cells in long-lasting Graves disease. CDR3 regions were amplified by Arm-PCR using iRepertoire HTBI primers to build TCR beta libraries. A single record per CDR3 protein comes from TCRdb applying MiXCR to the multiplex PCR reads. The sample carries about 210,000 distinct CDR3 sequences, about 19% recorded once. Time point in this sample: newly diagnosed GD, antithyroid drugs for less than 3 months. From PBMCs, RNA was extracted and then used to make the TCR library. A blood draw put about 9 milliliters of peripheral blood into EDTA tubes. Many counts were recorded for this clonotype. The sample was also linked to a second study, of T cells in Graves' hyperthyroidism and ophthalmopathy. That source reports: Graves' hyperthyroidism is called stable when ophthalmopathy does not progress within 18 months. With the HTBI primer set, the TCR CDR3 went through a first round of RT-PCR. Most thyroid clonotypes expanded above 0.001 appeared in blood too.

The specimen comprised peripheral blood mononuclear cells (PBMCs), sampled at new diagnosis, from a patient treated with antithyroid drugs. The receptor comes from a woman in her twenties or thirties with Graves disease.

The CDR3 DNA reads TGTGCCACCAGTGTTGGAAGCTCTGGGGCCAACGTCCTGACTTTC. Its translation is CATSVGSSGANVLTF. The rearrangement uses TRBV24-1 and TRBJ2-6; unclear D gene. V lost 5 bases and J lost 0, with 7 bases in between. This CDR3 contains 15 residues. The germline V gene encodes CDR1 KGHDR and CDR2 SFDVKD.